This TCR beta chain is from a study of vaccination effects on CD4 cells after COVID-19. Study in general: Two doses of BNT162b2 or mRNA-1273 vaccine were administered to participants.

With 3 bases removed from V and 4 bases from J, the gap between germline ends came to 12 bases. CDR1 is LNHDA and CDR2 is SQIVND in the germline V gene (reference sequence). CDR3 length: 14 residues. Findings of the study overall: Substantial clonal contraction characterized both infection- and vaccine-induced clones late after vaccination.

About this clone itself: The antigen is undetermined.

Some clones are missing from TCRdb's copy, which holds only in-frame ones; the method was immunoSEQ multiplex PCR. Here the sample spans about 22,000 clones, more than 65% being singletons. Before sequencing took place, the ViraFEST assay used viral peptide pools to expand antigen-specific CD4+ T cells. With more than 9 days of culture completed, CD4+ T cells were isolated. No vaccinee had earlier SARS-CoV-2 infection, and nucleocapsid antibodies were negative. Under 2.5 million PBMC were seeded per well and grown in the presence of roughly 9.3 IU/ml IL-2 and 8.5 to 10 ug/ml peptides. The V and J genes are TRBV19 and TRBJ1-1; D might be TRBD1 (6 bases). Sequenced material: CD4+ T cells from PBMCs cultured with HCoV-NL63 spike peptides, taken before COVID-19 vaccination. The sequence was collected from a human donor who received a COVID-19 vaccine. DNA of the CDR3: TGTGCCAGTAGTATGATAGGGGGTACCACTGAAGCTTTCTTT. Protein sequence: CASSMIGGTTEAFF. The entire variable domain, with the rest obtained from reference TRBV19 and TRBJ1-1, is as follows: DGGITQSPKYLFRKEGQNVTLSCEQNLNHDAMYWYRQDPGQGLRLIYYSQIVNDFQKGDIAEGYSVSREKKESFPLTVTSAQKNPTAFYLCASSMIGGTTEAFFGQGTRLTVV.